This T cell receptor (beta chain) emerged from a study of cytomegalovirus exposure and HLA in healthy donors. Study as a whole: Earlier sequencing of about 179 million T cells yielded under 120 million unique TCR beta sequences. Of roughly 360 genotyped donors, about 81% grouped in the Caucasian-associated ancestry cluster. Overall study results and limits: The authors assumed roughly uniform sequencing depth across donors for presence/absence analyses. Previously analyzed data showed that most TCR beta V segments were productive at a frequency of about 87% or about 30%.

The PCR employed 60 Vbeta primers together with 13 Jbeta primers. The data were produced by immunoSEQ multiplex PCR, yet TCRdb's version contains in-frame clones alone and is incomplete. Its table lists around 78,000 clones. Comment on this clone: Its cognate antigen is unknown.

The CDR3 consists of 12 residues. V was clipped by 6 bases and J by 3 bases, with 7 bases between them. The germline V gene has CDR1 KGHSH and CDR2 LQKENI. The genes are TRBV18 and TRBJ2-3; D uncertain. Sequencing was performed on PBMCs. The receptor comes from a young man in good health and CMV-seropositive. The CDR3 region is CASSPGTDTQYF. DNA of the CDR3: TGTGCCAGCTCTCCCGGGACAGATACGCAGTATTTT.